These 18 T cell receptor beta chains originate from one sample sequenced in a study of T-cell reconstitution after alpha-beta-depleted transplantation in children. Preparation of the TCRbeta library was carried out with unique molecular identifiers. TCRdb fed the PCR reads into MiXCR, producing one record per CDR3 protein. The data contain about 610,000 distinct CDR3 sequences, about 10% of them singletons. The specimen comprised PBMCs from the stem cell graft donor, sampled from the stem cell graft. The source is a human donor who donated a stem cell graft to a child with acute myeloid leukemia.

This clonotype showed up just a few times. The V gene is TRBV7-8, the J gene TRBJ1-5; D is unclear. Trimming removed 2 bases at V and 6 bases at J, with 11 bases between. The CDR3 is 14 residues long. Germline CDR1 and CDR2: SGHVS and FQNEAQ. The CDR3 sequence: CASSLLPQSQPQHF. The CDR3, as DNA: TGTGCCAGCAGCTTACTCCCCCAAAGTCAGCCCCAGCATTTT.

The CDR3 protein is CASSSARQVGNTGELFF. CDR3 DNA sequence: TGTGCCAGCAGCTCCGCCCGACAGGTGGGGAACACCGGGGAGCTGTTTTTT. The chain is built from TRBV11-3 and TRBJ2-2; tentatively, D is TRBD1 (6 bases). The ends were cut back, 4 bases at V and 1 base at J, with 16 bases in the middle. This CDR3 region has 17 residues. Germline CDR1 reads SGHNT; CDR2 reads YENEEA.

This clonotype was recorded a few times. V usage is TRBV10-3 and J usage is TRBJ2-7, with TRBD2 identical over 10 bases. CDR3 length equals 15 residues. V gave up 4 bases and J gave up 3 bases; unmatched junction bases: 6. CDR1 and CDR2 (germline): ENHRY, SYGVKD. The chain's CDR3 is CAISGGASGSYEQYF. The CDR3 nucleotides are TGTGCCATCAGTGGGGGGGCTAGCGGGAGCTACGAGCAGTACTTC.

Of note for this clonotype: The germline gene is not matched at one end of the junction; a read error may be the cause. The gene calls are TRBV3-1 and TRBJ1-5, with no clear D. The CDR3 sequence is 14 residues long. Germline CDR1 reads LGHDT; CDR2 reads YNNKEL (reference sequence). The CDR3 region has the DNA TGTGCCAGCAGCAAAGATAGCGGGAATCAGCCCCAGCATTTT. This encodes CASSKDSGNQPQHF.

This clonotype has ten or more counts. The chain has TRBV20-1 and TRBJ2-7; D remains unclear. CDR1 is DFQATT and CDR2 is SNEGSKA in the germline V gene (reference sequence). Trimming removed 3 bases from V and 0 bases from J, with 0 bases in between. CDR3 length: 10 residues. CDR3 sequence (DNA): TGCAGTGCTAGCTCCTACGAGCAGTACTTC. Translated, it gives CSASSYEQYF.

This clonotype was counted ten times or more. The chain has TRBV12-3 or TRBV12-4 and TRBJ2-7, with TRBD2 as a possible D gene (6 bases). The CDR3 runs 15 residues. Trimming took 3 bases from V and 2 from J, leaving 14 bases between them. DNA for the CDR3: TGTGCCAGCAGTTTCATGGAGGGGAGTCCCTACGAGCAGTACTTC. Its protein is CASSFMEGSPYEQYF.

The sample holds a few counts of this clonotype. The chain combines TRBV11-2 with TRBJ1-2, with TRBD1 as a possible D gene (5 bases). This CDR3 has 14 amino acids. The germline CDR1 and CDR2 sequences are SGHAT and FQNNGV. Between the trimmed V and J ends, which lost 3 bases and 6 bases, there was a span of 14 bases. As DNA, the CDR3 is TGTGCCAGCAGCTTGGCAGGGTCGGGGGATGGCTACACCTTC. This sequence encodes CASSLAGSGDGYTF.

This clonotype was recorded at least ten times. V gene TRBV5-6 combines with J gene TRBJ2-7; 7 bases match TRBD1. Germline trimming cut 4 bases from V and 3 bases from J; bases unmatched to any gene: 10. The CDR3 contains 15 residues. Germline assignment: CDR1 SGHDT and CDR2 YYEEEE. The CDR3 nucleotides are TGTGCCAGCAGCACTGGAAGGGGACAGAGCTACGAGCAGTACTTC. This translates into CASSTGRGQSYEQYF.

This chain uses TRBV6-1 with TRBJ2-2; D may correspond to TRBD1 or TRBD2 (5 bases each). V lost 7 bases and J 5 bases, leaving 17 bases between the germline ends. This CDR3 contains 15 residues. From germline, CDR1 is MNHNS and CDR2 SASEGT. This CDR3 reads CASNPGTRGTGELFF. CDR3 nucleotide sequence: TGTGCCAGCAACCCCGGGACCCGGGGAACCGGGGAGCTGTTTTTT.

Ten or more counts support this clonotype. The chain employs TRBV27 and TRBJ2-2, with unresolved D. The CDR3 runs to 13 residues. In germline, CDR1 is MNHEY, CDR2 SMNVEV (reference sequence). Trimming removed 0 bases from V and 7 bases from J, with 6 bases in between. The chain's CDR3 is CASSLSGNGELFF. CDR3 DNA sequence: TGTGCCAGCAGTTTATCGGGTAACGGGGAGCTGTTTTTT.

The chain employs TRBV10-3 and TRBJ1-5; 9 positions match TRBD1. V trimming: 3 bases; J trimming: 4 bases; junction bases outside the gene matches: 1. The germline CDR1 and CDR2 sequences are ENHRY and SYGVKD. This CDR3 is 14 amino acids long. The CDR3 DNA follows: TGTGCCATCAGTGATGGACAGGGGAATCAGCCCCAGCATTTT. It specifies CAISDGQGNQPQHF.

This clonotype was counted ten times or more. V and J are TRBV5-1 and TRBJ1-3; tentative D call: TRBD1 (5 bases). The CDR3 covers 16 residues. The V gene lost 0 bases and the J gene lost 0 bases, with 10 bases spanning the gap. Per germline, CDR1 SGHRS and CDR2 YFSETQ. The CDR3 protein is CASSLVGTLSGNTIYF. The CDR3 nucleotides read TGCGCCAGCAGCTTGGTTGGGACTCTCTCTGGAAACACCATATATTTT.

The rearrangement uses TRBV2 and TRBJ1-2, with D unresolved. This CDR3 has 16 residues. Germline lookup yields CDR1 SNHLY and CDR2 FYNNEI. Trimming took 3 bases from V and 5 from J, leaving 19 bases between them. CDR3 loop: CASSDHAEGTGYGYTF. Written as DNA, the CDR3 is TGTGCCAGCAGTGATCACGCGGAGGGTACGGGTTATGGCTACACCTTC.

Remarks on this clonotype: This may arise from a read error, as a much more abundant clone is one base away. This chain uses TRBV20-1 with TRBJ2-7; 8 bases line up with TRBD2. The length of the CDR3 is 13 residues. Germline loops: CDR1 DFQATT, CDR2 SNEGSKA (reference sequence). The CDR3 loop is CCAPGLAGKEQYF. The CDR3 DNA reads TGCTGTGCCCCCGGACTAGCAGGAAAGGAGCAGTACTTC.

This clonotype was seen repeatedly, ten times or more. The CDR3 protein is CASSVDIPSGLSYEQYF. CDR3 nucleotide sequence: TGTGCCAGCAGTGTCGACATCCCGAGCGGGCTCTCCTACGAGCAGTACTTC. The chain has TRBV25-1 and TRBJ2-7; weak D call: TRBD2 (6 bases). From germline, CDR1 is MGHDK and CDR2 SYGVNS. The CDR3 is 17 amino acids. Trimming stripped 4 bases from V and 0 bases from J, with 19 bases between.

The chain recombines TRBV5-1 with TRBJ2-2; possibly TRBD1 or TRBD2 for D (5 bases each). The CDR3 has 15 amino acids. CDR1 and CDR2 from the germline V gene are SGHRS and YFSETQ. Trimming left V 3 bases short and J 0 bases short, with 9 bases between. In nucleotides, the CDR3 is TGCGCCAGCAGCTCGGGACGTTCGAACACCGGGGAGCTGTTTTTT. Translation: CASSSGRSNTGELFF.

The V and J genes are TRBV29-1 and TRBJ2-3; tentatively, D is TRBD2 (7 bases). V was cut by 7 bases and J by 2 bases, with 16 bases left in between. Germline assignment: CDR1 SQVTM and CDR2 ANQGSEA. The CDR3 extends over 14 amino acids. CDR3 protein: CSAPGGQTTDTQYF. CDR3 nucleotides: TGCAGCGCCCCCGGGGGGCAGACCACAGATACGCAGTATTTT.

The chain has TRBV15 and TRBJ1-2, with 7 positions matching TRBD1. This CDR3 region has 15 residues. Germline V gives CDR1 LNHNV, CDR2 YYDKDF (reference sequence). Trimming at V came to 1 base and at J to 4 bases, leaving 6 bases not matched to a gene. The CDR3: CATSRVDRQIYGYTF. CDR3 sequence (DNA): TGTGCCACCAGCAGAGTGGACAGGCAAATCTATGGCTACACCTTC.